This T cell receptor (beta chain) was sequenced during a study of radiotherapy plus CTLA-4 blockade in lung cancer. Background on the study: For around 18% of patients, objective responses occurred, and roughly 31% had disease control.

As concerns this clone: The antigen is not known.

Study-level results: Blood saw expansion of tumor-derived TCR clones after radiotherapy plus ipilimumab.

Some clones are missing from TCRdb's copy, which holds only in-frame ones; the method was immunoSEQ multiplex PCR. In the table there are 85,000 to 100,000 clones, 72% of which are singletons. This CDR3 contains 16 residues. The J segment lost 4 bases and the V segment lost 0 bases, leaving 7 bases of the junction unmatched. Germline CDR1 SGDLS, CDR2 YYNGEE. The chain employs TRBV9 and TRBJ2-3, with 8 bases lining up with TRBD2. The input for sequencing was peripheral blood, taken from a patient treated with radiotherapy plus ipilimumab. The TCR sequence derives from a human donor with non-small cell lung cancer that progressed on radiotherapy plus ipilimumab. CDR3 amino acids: CASSVGRGADADTQYF. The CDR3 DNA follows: TGTGCCAGCAGCGTAGGGCGGGGGGCTGACGCAGATACGCAGTATTTT.